This entry is about one T cell receptor beta chain. Trimming at V came to 0 bases and at J to 3 bases, leaving 6 bases not matched to a gene. The length of the CDR3 is 17 residues. Germline CDR1 is SGDLS and CDR2 is YYNGEE. Sequencing used immunoSEQ multiplex PCR; TCRdb keeps in-frame clones, though not all of them. The repertoire consists of 180,000 or so clones, with nearly 80% occurring once and the leading ten covering under 15%. These data originate in a study of blood T cell repertoires in COVID-19. The sample was PBMCs or T cells enriched from blood (not recorded which). The sequence was obtained from a man aged 55 to 70 who had been exposed to COVID-19. The chain combines TRBV9 with TRBJ1-1; 12 nucleotides match TRBD1. For the CDR3, the DNA is TGTGCCAGCAGCGTAGCTAGGGGACAGGGGGCCGACACTGAAGCTTTCTTT. Translated, it gives CASSVARGQGADTEAFF.